The clone carrying this T cell receptor (beta chain) appeared a single time. What it recognizes is unknown. Patients underwent thyroid surgery, and none had received any treatment before it. This record belongs to a study of metastatic and nonmetastatic thyroid tumors. Study-level information: Patients with malignant and benign thyroid disease provided blood and tumor or nodule tissue, whose repertoires were compared.

Unmatched junction bases numbered 4, after V lost 4 bases and J lost 1 base. This CDR3 is built from 16 residues. Germline V gene data show CDR1 as SGHKS and CDR2 as YYEKEE (reference sequence). Study conclusions and caveats: Compared with benign nodules, malignant thyroid tumors were reported to have significantly higher TCR beta diversity in both blood and tumor.

TCRdb re-clonotyped the PCR reads through MiXCR. The table records 3,500 to 4,500 clones, roughly a third of them present only once. The sequence was collected from a female donor with papillary thyroid cancer or a benign thyroid nodule (not recorded which). Some clones in this sample may be carry-over from other donors' samples. The V and J genes are TRBV5-5 and TRBJ2-5; the match to TRBD2 covers 13 bases. Sequencing input: adjacent normal tissue. CDR3 sequence: CASSDGLAGVQETQYF. The CDR3, as DNA: TGTGCCAGCAGCGACGGACTAGCGGGAGTCCAAGAGACCCAGTACTTC.